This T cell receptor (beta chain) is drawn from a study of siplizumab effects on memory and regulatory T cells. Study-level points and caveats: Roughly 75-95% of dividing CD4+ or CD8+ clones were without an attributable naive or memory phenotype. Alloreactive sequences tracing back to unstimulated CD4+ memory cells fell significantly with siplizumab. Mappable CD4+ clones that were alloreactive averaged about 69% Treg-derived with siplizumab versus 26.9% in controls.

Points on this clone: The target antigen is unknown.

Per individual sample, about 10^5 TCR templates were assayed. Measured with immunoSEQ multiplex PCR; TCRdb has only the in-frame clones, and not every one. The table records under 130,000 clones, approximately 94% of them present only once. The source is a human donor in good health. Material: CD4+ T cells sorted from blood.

The CDR3 spells CASSLAFRGSPLHF. CDR3 DNA: TGTGCCAGCAGCTTGGCCTTCAGGGGTTCACCCCTCCACTTT. V is TRBV5-6 and J is TRBJ1-6, with D possibly TRBD1 on 6 matching bases. V dropped 0 bases and J dropped 9 bases, with 10 bases sitting between them. Germline loops: CDR1 SGHDT, CDR2 YYEEEE. The length of the CDR3 is 14 residues.